These 5 T cell receptor beta chains originate from one sample sequenced in a study of OX40 agonist ivuxolimab in advanced cancers. Produced via immunoSEQ multiplex PCR; TCRdb's table is partial and in-frame only. Of under 50,000 clones in the sample, around 82% were seen once. Sequenced material: CD4+ or CD8+ T cells sorted from blood, taken in a trial of the OX40 agonist ivuxolimab. All receptors come from an adult with an advanced solid tumor such as melanoma, head and neck, liver or kidney cancer.

This chain links TRBV28 with TRBJ2-7; D possibly uses TRBD1 or TRBD2 (5 bases each). Germline-derived CDR1 and CDR2 are MDHEN and SYDVKM. This CDR3 region has 14 residues. V was shortened by 5 bases and J by 4 bases, with 15 bases between the two germline ends. Written as DNA, the CDR3 is TGTGCCAGCAGTCTCCCGGGGACCAAGTACGAGCAGTACTTC. Protein sequence: CASSLPGTKYEQYF.

The chain joins TRBV6-5 to TRBJ1-5; the D is unclear. Trimming left V 8 bases short and J 4 bases short, with 6 bases between. CDR1 and CDR2 (germline): MNHEY, SVGAGI. The CDR3 contains 11 residues. CDR3 nucleotide sequence: TGTGCCAGCGGCACAAATCAGCCCCAGCATTTT. It is translated as CASGTNQPQHF.

This clone was counted only a few times. The chain joins TRBV27 to TRBJ1-5; D is uncertain. The CDR3 is 13 amino acids. Trimming removed 6 bases from V and 3 bases from J, with 9 bases in between. Germline V CDR1 and CDR2: MNHEY, SMNVEV (reference sequence). CDR3: CASRPGYNQPQHF. DNA for the CDR3: TGTGCCAGCAGACCAGGTTACAATCAGCCCCAGCATTTT.

CDR3 residues: CASSTGQGWEFF. The CDR3 region has the DNA TGTGCCAGTAGTACGGGACAGGGCTGGGAGTTCTTC. This chain links TRBV19 with TRBJ2-1, with 9 bases that match TRBD1. Unmatched junction bases numbered 6, after V lost 4 bases and J lost 14 bases. CDR1 and CDR2 (germline): LNHDA, SQIVND (reference sequence). This CDR3 comprises 12 residues.

The chain combines TRBV30 with TRBJ1-1, with D uncertain. The CDR3 contains 13 residues. The V end lost 2 bases, the J end lost 2 bases, and 9 bases lay between the germline ends. CDR1 is GTSNPN and CDR2 is SVGIG in the germline V gene (reference sequence). The CDR3 DNA sequence: TGTGCCTGGAGTAAAACAGCCAACACTGAAGCTTTCTTT. The encoded protein is CAWSKTANTEAFF.